This T cell receptor beta chain derives from a study of CD8+ T cells in alopecia areata. Study in general: Dosing spanned 6 to 18 months on tofacitinib, then 6 months off drug.

With V trimmed by 0 bases and J by 5 bases, 7 bases remained unmatched. Germline assignment: CDR1 SQVTM and CDR2 ANQGSEA. This CDR3 has 15 residues. The sequencing template was cDNA reverse transcribed from extracted RNA. Sequencing was performed with immunoSEQ multiplex PCR; in TCRdb, only in-frame clones are kept and a portion is missing. The table shows 150,000 or so clones, with approximately 70% occurring only once. This TCR derives from a human donor with alopecia areata. The material was CD8+ T cells sorted from blood, obtained at week 0. The V call is TRBV29-1, the J call TRBJ1-3; 7 nucleotides agree with TRBD1. The chain's CDR3 is CSVEDIRGQRNTIYF. The CDR3 nucleotides read TGCAGCGTTGAAGATATAAGGGGGCAAAGAAACACCATATATTTT.